What follows are 6 T cell receptor beta chains derived from one specimen sequenced in a study of cytomegalovirus exposure and HLA in healthy donors. PCR amplification relied on 60 Vbeta primers (plus 13 Jbeta primers). The repertoire was sequenced with immunoSEQ multiplex PCR; TCRdb's copy has only in-frame clones and lacks some. The sample carries about 90,000 clones, around four fifths recorded once. The specimen was PBMCs. The receptor source for this set is a boy aged 10-17 years in good health and CMV-seronegative.

This chain links TRBV27 with TRBJ1-4; D gene uncertain. V was cut by 4 bases and J by 10 bases, with 13 bases left in between. This CDR3 has 13 amino acids. Per the germline V gene, CDR1 is MNHEY and CDR2 is SMNVEV (reference sequence). DNA for the CDR3: TGTGCCAGCAGTTCGAGGAGGGAGATAAAACTGTTTTTT. Encoded protein: CASSSRREIKLFF.

The V call is TRBV7-9, the J call TRBJ2-5; no reliable D call. Germline V gene data show CDR1 as SEHNR and CDR2 as FQNEAQ (reference sequence). V lost 5 bases and J lost 0, with 4 bases in between. This CDR3 comprises 12 residues. CDR3 sequence (DNA): TGTGCCAGCAGCCCCTACCAAGAGACCCAGTACTTC. Translation: CASSPYQETQYF.

The genes are TRBV2 and TRBJ2-3, with D perhaps matching TRBD2 (5 bases). CDR3 length: 17 residues. The ends were cut back, 6 bases at V and 5 bases at J, with 24 bases in the middle. Germline V gene lookup returns CDR1 SNHLY and CDR2 FYNNEI. CDR3 sequence (DNA): TGTGCCAGCAGCGATTTTTGGACTCTCAATGACGGAGATACGCAGTATTTT. Translated: CASSDFWTLNDGDTQYF.

The chain joins TRBV7-9 to TRBJ2-7; TRBD1 might be the D (6 bases). With 4 bases removed from V and 3 bases from J, the gap between germline ends came to 13 bases. Germline CDR1 is SEHNR and CDR2 is FQNEAQ (reference sequence). The CDR3 is made up of 14 amino acids. The CDR3 sequence: CASSSRTANYEQYF. The CDR3 DNA is TGTGCCAGCAGCTCAAGGACAGCCAACTACGAGCAGTACTTC.

The CDR3 nucleotides read TGTGCCAGCAGAGACAAAACCGGGAAGGACGAGCAGTACTTC. It is translated as CASRDKTGKDEQYF. This chain uses TRBV6-1 with TRBJ2-7, with TRBD2 as a possible D gene (5 bases). The CDR3 is 14 amino acids. The germline gives CDR1 MNHNS, CDR2 SASEGT. The V end lost 6 bases, the J end lost 5 bases, and 17 bases lay between the germline ends.

CDR3 sequence: CASSLGDRLNTEAFF. The CDR3 bases are TGTGCCAGCAGTTTGGGGGACAGGTTGAACACTGAAGCTTTCTTT. V usage is TRBV28 and J usage is TRBJ1-1, with TRBD1 identical over 8 bases. After removal of 3 bases from V and 0 bases from J, the junction contained 3 bases not matched to a gene. In germline, CDR1 is MDHEN, CDR2 SYDVKM. This CDR3 contains 15 residues.